The 23 T cell receptor beta chains below were found in one sample sequenced in a study of breast tumors, draining lymph nodes, adjacent tissues. Axillary draining lymph nodes of breast cancer patients supplied the node samples. TCRdb ran MiXCR on the multiplex PCR reads and lists one entry per CDR3 protein. There are fewer than 140,000 distinct CDR3 sequences in the sample; about 30% occur only once, and 5.5% to 7% lies in the top ten. Sequenced input: axillary lymph node tissue. The receptors derive from a female donor with breast cancer. Some clones in this sample may be carry-over from other donors' samples.

This sequence joins TRBV6-5 and TRBJ1-1, with TRBD1 as a possible D gene (5 bases). Between the trimmed V and J ends, which lost 7 bases and 4 bases, there was a span of 13 bases. The CDR3 sequence is 13 residues long. Looked up from germline, CDR1 is MNHEY and CDR2 is SVGAGI. CDR3 sequence reads: CASTLSGGTEAFF. The CDR3 nucleotides are TGTGCCAGCACCCTTTCCGGGGGCACTGAAGCTTTCTTT.

The V call is TRBV6-4, the J call TRBJ2-3; 10 bases line up with TRBD1. In germline, CDR1 is MRHNA, CDR2 SNTAGT. V was pared by 0 bases and J by 6 bases, with 6 bases of the junction left unmatched. The CDR3 has 16 residues. Written as DNA, the CDR3 is TGTGCCAGCAGTGACTCTAGACAGGGGGCCACGGATACGCAGTATTTT. Translating it yields CASSDSRQGATDTQYF.

This clonotype has only a few counts. The chain employs TRBV6-2 or TRBV6-3 and TRBJ1-4, with no clear D. V was shortened by 5 bases and J by 4 bases, with 14 bases between the two germline ends. CDR3 length: 15 residues. Germline assignment: CDR1 MNHEY and CDR2 SVGEGT. The DNA for the CDR3 is TGTGCCAGCAGTCCCCCGACATATTTTAATGAAAAACTGTTTTTT. Its protein product is CASSPPTYFNEKLFF.

This clonotype was seen many times. The chain recombines TRBV7-9 with TRBJ2-1; tentative D call: TRBD2 (6 bases). This CDR3 is built from 14 residues. Trimming cost V 4 bases and J 6 bases, with 13 bases left between them. The germline V gene encodes CDR1 SEHNR and CDR2 FQNEAQ (reference sequence). The CDR3 here is CASSSWGDGNEQFF. DNA for the CDR3: TGTGCCAGCAGCTCCTGGGGGGATGGCAATGAGCAGTTCTTC.

A few counts support this clonotype. The chain carries TRBV5-6 and TRBJ1-2, with 7 bases that match TRBD1. The CDR3 length is 14 residues. The V gene's germline CDR1 is SGHDT and CDR2 YYEEEE. V shed 0 bases and J 4 bases; nucleotides not matched to a gene: 3. CDR3 residues: CASSLEGAPYGYTF. The CDR3 DNA reads TGTGCCAGCAGCTTGGAGGGGGCACCCTATGGCTACACCTTC. Variable domain in full (rest from reference TRBV5-6 and TRBJ1-2): DAGVTQSPTHLIKTRGQQVTLRCSPKSGHDTVSWYQQALGQGPQFIFQYYEEEERQRGNFPDRFSGHQFPNYSSELNVNALLLGDSALYLCASSLEGAPYGYTFGSGTRLTVV.

Notes on this clonotype: This may stem from a read error, because a much larger clone lies one nucleotide away. This chain connects TRBV20-1 to TRBJ2-7; D call uncertain. This CDR3 comprises 15 residues. Deletions cut 0 bases from V and 2 bases from J, with 14 bases between. CDR1 DFQATT and CDR2 SNEGSKA come from the germline V gene (reference sequence). The CDR3 nucleotides are TGCAGTGCTAGAGATGTGGCCCCCGCCCCCTACGAGCAGTACTTC. Its protein is CSARDVAPAPYEQYF.

This clonotype has a count of ten or more. CDR3: CASSYDSMQYF. The CDR3 DNA follows: TGTGCCAGCAGCTATGATAGTATGCAGTATTTT. The rearrangement uses TRBV11-2 and TRBJ2-3, with D unresolved. Germline-derived CDR1 and CDR2 are SGHAT and FQNNGV. This CDR3 is built from 11 residues. Trimming removed 4 bases from V and 11 bases from J, with 10 bases in between.

This clonotype was observed at least ten times. This chain connects TRBV3-1 to TRBJ2-1; 7 bases agree with TRBD2. The germline V gene encodes CDR1 LGHDT and CDR2 YNNKEL (reference sequence). The CDR3 runs to 15 residues. The J segment lost 6 bases and the V segment lost 3 bases, leaving 8 bases of the junction unmatched. CDR3 coding DNA: TGTGCCAGCAGCCAGGGGGTAGCGGGTTCCAATGAGCAGTTCTTC. Protein product: CASSQGVAGSNEQFF.

This clonotype has ten or more counts. Its ends do not fully match the called genes, so a read error is possible. The rearrangement joins TRBV7-7 to TRBJ2-3, with 8 bases aligning to TRBD1. The CDR3 totals 13 residues. The V gene's germline CDR1 is SSHAT and CDR2 FNYEAQ (reference sequence). CDR3 sequence reads: CASSKTGADTQYF. In DNA form, the CDR3 reads TGTGCTAGCAGCAAGACAGGGGCAGATACGCAGTATTTT. Variable domain in full (rest from reference TRBV7-7 and TRBJ2-3): GAGVSQSPRYKVTKRGQDVTLRCDPISSHATLYWYQQALGQGPEFLTYFNYEAQPDKSGLPSDRFSAERPEGSISTLTIQRTEQRDSAMYRCASSKTGADTQYFGPGTRLTVL.

This sequence joins TRBV5-1 and TRBJ1-1; D is ambiguous. Between the trimmed V and J ends, which lost 0 bases and 0 bases, there was a span of 12 bases. Per the germline V gene, CDR1 is SGHRS and CDR2 is YFSETQ. The CDR3 has 16 amino acids. The CDR3 DNA reads TGCGCCAGCAGCTTGGGCCCGAGTGTTATGAACACTGAAGCTTTCTTT. Amino acids: CASSLGPSVMNTEAFF.

This clonotype has ten or more counts. The chain is built from TRBV7-2 and TRBJ2-7; D unresolved. CDR1 and CDR2 from the germline V gene are SGHTA and FQGNSA. V was trimmed by 5 bases and J by 3 bases, leaving 5 bases between them. The CDR3 is made up of 11 amino acids. The CDR3 here is CASSPRYEQYF. For the CDR3, the DNA is TGTGCCAGCAGCCCCCGCTACGAGCAGTACTTC.

As regards this clonotype: A much larger clone is a single base away; this may be a read error. The chain recombines TRBV7-3 with TRBJ1-1, with 10 positions matching TRBD1. Per germline, CDR1 SGHTA and CDR2 FQGTGA. This CDR3 has 16 residues. CDR3 in DNA: TGTGCCAGCAGCTTAAGAGGACAGGGGGAAAGGACTGTAGCTTTCTTT. Amino acid sequence: CASSLRGQGERTVAFF.

At least ten counts were recorded for this clonotype. J is TRBJ1-2 and V is TRBV19, with a possible D match to TRBD1 (5 bases). Germline V gene lookup returns CDR1 LNHDA and CDR2 SQIVND (reference sequence). The V end was cut by 5 bases, the J end by 4 bases, with 23 bases between. The CDR3 has 17 residues. Here the CDR3 reads CASSSITGTAHFYGYTF. CDR3 in DNA: TGTGCCAGTAGTTCAATAACCGGGACCGCACACTTCTATGGCTACACCTTC.

At least ten counts were recorded for this clonotype. This chain joins TRBV28 and TRBJ1-5; D gene ambiguous. This CDR3 spans 15 amino acids. Trimming took 6 bases from V and 6 from J, leaving 18 bases between them. Germline V CDR1 and CDR2: MDHEN, SYDVKM. CDR3 coding DNA: TGTGCCAGCAGACCAGTGTGGCTAGCAAGTCAGCCCCAGCATTTT. Protein: CASRPVWLASQPQHF.

This clonotype was detected only a few times. The chain links TRBV20-1 to TRBJ2-1; D is undetermined. The CDR3 has 14 amino acids. Germline V gives CDR1 DFQATT, CDR2 SNEGSKA (reference sequence). Trimming cost V 3 bases and J 8 bases, with 17 bases left between them. CDR3 sequence reads: CSARAPYPADEQFF. The CDR3 DNA is TGCAGTGCTAGGGCTCCGTATCCCGCGGATGAGCAGTTCTTC.

About this clonotype: This is likely a read error, given that the CDR3 carries no conserved phenylalanine or tryptophan at its end. The chain has TRBV29-1 and TRBJ1-1, with D uncertain. The germline gives CDR1 SQVTM, CDR2 ANQGSEA. Between the trimmed V and J ends, which lost 2 bases and 0 bases, there was a span of 10 bases. This CDR3 region has 14 residues. In DNA form, the CDR3 reads TGCAGCGTTGAAAAAATGGTCATGAACACTGAAGCTTTCTCT. Protein product: CSVEKMVMNTEAFS.

Note on this clonotype: A junction boundary mismatches the germline segment, possibly from a read error. V usage is TRBV12-3 or TRBV12-4 and J usage is TRBJ2-7, with D unclear. This CDR3 region has 13 residues. CDR3 bases: TGTGCCGGCAGTGAACGGAATTCCTACGAGCAGTACTTC. It codes for CAGSERNSYEQYF.

This clonotype occurred many times. This chain links TRBV7-9 with TRBJ1-2; no reliable D call. Trimming removed 1 base from V and 7 bases from J, with 10 bases in between. The CDR3 covers 13 residues. Germline lookup yields CDR1 SEHNR and CDR2 FQNEAQ (reference sequence). The CDR3 DNA is TGTGCCAGCAGCTTAGGGGAGGTTGCTGGCTACACCTTC. Amino acids: CASSLGEVAGYTF.

This clonotype showed up just once. At one of its ends the junction is not consistent with the germline gene, which may arise from a read error. The gene calls are TRBV6-6 and TRBJ2-5; D is uncertain. CDR3 size: 14 residues. Germline values: CDR1 MNHNY, CDR2 SVGAGI (reference sequence). CDR3 coding DNA: TGTGCCATCAGTGAGTCGAGTGGGGAAGAGACACAGTACTTC. The encoded protein is CAISESSGEETQYF.

The V and J genes are TRBV20-1 and TRBJ2-5; D ambiguous. The ends were cut back, 6 bases at V and 7 bases at J, with 6 bases in the middle. The CDR3 is 9 residues long. Per germline, CDR1 DFQATT and CDR2 SNEGSKA (reference sequence). CDR3 in DNA: TGCAGTGCAGGCGGGACCCAGTACTTC. Its protein is CSAGGTQYF.

The sample holds one count of this clonotype. Compared with germline, one end of the junction differs, possibly owing to a read error. This chain links TRBV30 with TRBJ2-7; the match to TRBD2 covers 10 bases. Germline V CDR1 and CDR2: GTSNPN, SVGIG (reference sequence). The CDR3 covers 16 residues. CDR3 amino acids: CAWSPTSGKSTYEQHF. The CDR3 nucleotides read TGTGCCTGGAGTCCCACTAGCGGGAAGTCCACCTACGAGCAGCACTTC.

The sample holds a few counts of this clonotype. The chain's CDR3 is CSAASGGPETQYF. The CDR3 DNA is TGCAGTGCTGCTAGCGGGGGGCCGGAGACCCAGTACTTC. The chain is built from TRBV20-1 and TRBJ2-5; 11 nucleotides align to TRBD2. The CDR3 sequence is 13 residues long. CDR1 DFQATT and CDR2 SNEGSKA come from the germline V gene (reference sequence). Germline trimming cut 5 bases from V and 5 bases from J; bases unmatched to any gene: 4.

Notes on this clonotype: Germline and junction disagree at one end, which may indicate a read error. CDR3 bases: TGTGCCAGTAGTGGACTAGCGGGAGGGGGCGCCAAAAACATTCAGTCCTTC. Translated: CASSGLAGGGAKNIQSF. The rearrangement joins TRBV19 to TRBJ2-4, with 15 bases identical to TRBD2. Germline lookup yields CDR1 LNHDA and CDR2 SQIVND (reference sequence). The CDR3 spans 17 residues.